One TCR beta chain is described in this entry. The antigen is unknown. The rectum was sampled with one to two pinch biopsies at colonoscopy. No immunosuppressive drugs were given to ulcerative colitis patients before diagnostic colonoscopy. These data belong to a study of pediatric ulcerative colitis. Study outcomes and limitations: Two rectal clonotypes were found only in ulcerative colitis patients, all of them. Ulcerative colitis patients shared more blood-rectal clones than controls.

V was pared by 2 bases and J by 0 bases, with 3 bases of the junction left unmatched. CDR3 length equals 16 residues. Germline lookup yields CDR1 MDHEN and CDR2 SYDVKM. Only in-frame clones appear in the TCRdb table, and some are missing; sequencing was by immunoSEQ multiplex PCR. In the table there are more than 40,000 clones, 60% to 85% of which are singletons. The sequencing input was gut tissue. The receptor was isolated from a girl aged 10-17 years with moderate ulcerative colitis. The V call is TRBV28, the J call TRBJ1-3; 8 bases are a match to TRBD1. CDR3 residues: CASSLPTGGSGNTIYF. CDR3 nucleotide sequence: TGTGCCAGCAGTTTACCCACAGGGGGCTCTGGAAACACCATATATTTT.